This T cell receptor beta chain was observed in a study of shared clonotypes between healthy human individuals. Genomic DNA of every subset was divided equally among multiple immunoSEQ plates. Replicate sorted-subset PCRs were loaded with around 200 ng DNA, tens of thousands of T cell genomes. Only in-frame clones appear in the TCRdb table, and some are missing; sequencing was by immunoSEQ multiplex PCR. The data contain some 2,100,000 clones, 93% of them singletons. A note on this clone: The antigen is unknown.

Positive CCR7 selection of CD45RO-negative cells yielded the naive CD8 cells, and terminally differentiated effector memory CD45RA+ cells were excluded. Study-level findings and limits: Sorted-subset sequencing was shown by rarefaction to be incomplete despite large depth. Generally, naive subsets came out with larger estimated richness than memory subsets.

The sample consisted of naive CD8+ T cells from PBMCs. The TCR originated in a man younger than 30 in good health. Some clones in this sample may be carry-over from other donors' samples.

In DNA, the CDR3 is TGTGCCAGCAGTTTAATATTGGGACAGGGATATGAGCAGTTCTTC. It encodes CASSLILGQGYEQFF. The V and J genes are TRBV28 and TRBJ2-1; 9 bases are shared with TRBD1. The CDR3 contains 15 residues. Germline V gene lookup returns CDR1 MDHEN and CDR2 SYDVKM. V gave up 2 bases and J gave up 8 bases; unmatched junction bases: 7.